This T cell receptor (beta chain) stems from a study of CD8+ T cells in alopecia areata. Whole-study results and caveats: The study found TCR sharing across patients less clear than in mice, possibly for HLA reasons. Alopecia totalis/universalis scalp especially showed more expanded CD8+ clones than normal scalp.

Peripheral blood samples and lesional scalp punch biopsies were obtained from alopecia areata patients. Following extraction, RNA underwent reverse transcription to cDNA, which served as the sequencing template. TCRdb keeps only in-frame clones here, not all; method: immunoSEQ multiplex PCR. The sample records 75,000 to 100,000 clones, roughly two fifths being singletons. Notes on this clone: Its antigen is not known.

The sequence came from a human donor with alopecia areata. The material sequenced was CD4+ T cells sorted from blood.

The CDR3, as DNA: TGTGCCAGCAGTGTAACGACTAGTTTCTTTGGCGAGCAGTACTTC. It translates to CASSVTTSFFGEQYF. The genes are TRBV2 and TRBJ2-7; the D gene is possibly TRBD2 (6 bases). The V end lost 4 bases, the J end lost 6 bases, and 19 bases lay between the germline ends. Germline values: CDR1 SNHLY, CDR2 FYNNEI. This CDR3 is 15 amino acids long.